The clone carrying this T cell receptor (beta chain) appeared many times. The target antigen is unknown. Since all of the isolated RNA was reverse transcribed, expressed TCRB transcripts were what got sequenced. Clones were sequenced by immunoSEQ multiplex PCR, and TCRdb holds only the in-frame ones, with some missing. Of about 370,000 clones detected, around a tenth appear once; the ten largest clones hold about 0.6%. These data belong to a study of beta chain features in type 1 diabetes. Findings and limits, study-wide: Cells expressing TCR highly could be over-represented by cDNA sequencing. In all four CD4+ subsets, TCRB CDR3 length was significantly, moderately reduced in type 1 diabetes.

Germline V gene lookup returns CDR1 SGHTA and CDR2 FQGTGA. Deletions cut 4 bases from V and 0 bases from J, with 10 bases between. The CDR3 loop spans 14 amino acids. V is TRBV7-3 and J is TRBJ2-7, with a tentative D call TRBD2 (5 bases). The sample comprised central memory CD4+ T cells from blood. The receptor was derived from a man aged 25-45 years with type 1 diabetes. The CDR3, as DNA: TGTGCCAGCAGCTCAGGACTGCACTCCTACGAGCAGTACTTC. Translating gives CASSSGLHSYEQYF.